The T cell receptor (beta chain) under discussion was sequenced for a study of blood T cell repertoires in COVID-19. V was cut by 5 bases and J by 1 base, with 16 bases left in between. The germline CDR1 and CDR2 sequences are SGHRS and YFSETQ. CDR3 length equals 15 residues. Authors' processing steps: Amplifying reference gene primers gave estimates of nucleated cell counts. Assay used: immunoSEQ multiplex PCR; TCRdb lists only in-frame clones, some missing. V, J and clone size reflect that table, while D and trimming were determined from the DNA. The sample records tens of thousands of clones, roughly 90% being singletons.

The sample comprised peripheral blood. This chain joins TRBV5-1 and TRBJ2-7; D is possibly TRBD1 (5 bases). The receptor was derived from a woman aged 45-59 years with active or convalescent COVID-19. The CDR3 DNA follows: TGCGCCAGCAGGGAAGAACAGGCGACATCCTACGAGCAGTACTTC. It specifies CASREEQATSYEQYF.